Presented here are 27 T cell receptor beta chains from one specimen sequenced in a study of blood T cell repertoires in COVID-19. The protocol was immunoSEQ multiplex PCR, while the TCRdb copy is restricted to in-frame clones and leaves out a portion. The sample has around 100,000 clones, roughly 90% seen once. The material sequenced was peripheral blood. These receptors all come from a man at least 80 years old with acute or convalescent COVID-19.

The chain joins TRBV28 to TRBJ2-5, with D maybe TRBD1 (7 bases). V was cut by 5 bases and J by 2 bases, with 18 bases left in between. This CDR3 has 16 residues. Looked up from germline, CDR1 is MDHEN and CDR2 is SYDVKM. This chain's CDR3 is CASSDRGTAEQETQYF. The CDR3 DNA reads TGTGCCAGCAGTGACCGGGGGACAGCAGAACAAGAGACCCAGTACTTC. Looking up the rest from reference TRBV28 and TRBJ2-5 gives the full variable domain: DVKVTQSSRYLVKRTGEKVFLECVQDMDHENMFWYRQDPGLGLRLIYFSYDVKMKEKGDIPEGYSVSREKKERFSLILESASTNQTSMYLCASSDRGTAEQETQYFGPGTRLLVL.

The chain combines TRBV9 with TRBJ2-7; TRBD2 agrees at 12 bases. In germline, CDR1 is SGDLS, CDR2 YYNGEE. CDR3 length: 15 residues. The V gene end was trimmed by 0 bases and the J gene end by 3 bases; junction bases not matched to a gene: 1. The CDR3 region has the DNA TGTGCCAGCAGCGTAGGGACTAGCGGGGTCTACGAGCAGTACTTC. This codes for CASSVGTSGVYEQYF.

The CDR3 loop reads CSVDRVPLQETQYF. CDR3 in DNA: TGCAGCGTTGACAGGGTCCCTCTCCAAGAGACCCAGTACTTC. The J gene is TRBJ2-5, the V gene TRBV29-1; a weak D match, TRBD1 (5 bases). The CDR3 spans 14 residues. V lost 3 bases and J 1 base, leaving 12 bases between the germline ends. Germline-derived CDR1 and CDR2 are SQVTM and ANQGSEA.

The rearrangement joins TRBV24-1 to TRBJ2-7, with 7 nucleotides matching TRBD2. The CDR3 sequence is 13 residues long. Trimming removed 4 bases from V and 6 bases from J; junction bases left unmatched: 5. Germline assignment: CDR1 KGHDR and CDR2 SFDVKD. The CDR3 spells CATSEAGAGEQYF. The CDR3 DNA sequence: TGTGCCACCAGTGAGGCGGGAGCGGGCGAGCAGTACTTC.

This chain uses TRBV7-2 with TRBJ2-3; D remains unclear. The CDR3 consists of 15 residues. With 3 bases removed from V and 0 bases from J, the gap between germline ends came to 10 bases. The V gene's germline CDR1 is SGHTA and CDR2 FQGNSA. CDR3 nucleotide sequence: TGTGCCAGCAGCTTGGGCCTAATCAGCACAGATACGCAGTATTTT. It is translated as CASSLGLISTDTQYF.

This chain connects TRBV27 to TRBJ2-6; maybe TRBD2 (6 bases). This CDR3 spans 18 amino acids. Germline V lookup: CDR1 MNHEY, CDR2 SMNVEV (reference sequence). The V gene lost 6 bases and the J gene lost 2 bases, with 20 bases spanning the gap. CDR3 loop: CASSPGTGTPAGANVLTF. CDR3 bases: TGTGCCAGCAGCCCAGGGACTGGGACCCCGGCTGGGGCCAACGTCCTGACTTTC.

The V and J genes are TRBV2 and TRBJ1-2, with D unresolved. The CDR3 runs to 11 residues. The V and J ends lost 9 bases and 2 bases respectively, with 7 bases between them. CDR1 is SNHLY and CDR2 is FYNNEI in the germline V gene. The CDR3 loop reads CASTANYGYTF. As DNA, the CDR3 is TGTGCCAGTACAGCAAACTATGGCTACACCTTC.

The CDR3 nucleotides read TGTGCCAGCAGCTTGTGGTTTAGCGGGAGCTACGAGCAGTACTTC. Translated: CASSLWFSGSYEQYF. This chain connects TRBV5-6 to TRBJ2-7, with 9 positions matching TRBD2. The CDR3 sequence is 15 residues long. Germline V gene data show CDR1 as SGHDT and CDR2 as YYEEEE. The trim removed 1 base at V and 3 bases at J, leaving 5 bases unmatched.

This chain links TRBV6-5 with TRBJ1-6; TRBD1 agrees at 11 bases. The CDR3 has 14 residues. The J segment lost 10 bases and the V segment lost 6 bases, leaving 5 bases of the junction unmatched. Germline CDR1 and CDR2: MNHEY and SVGAGI. The CDR3 DNA reads as TGTGCCAGCAGCCCGAGGACAGGGGGCTCACCCCTCCACTTT. Protein product: CASSPRTGGSPLHF.

This chain joins TRBV9 and TRBJ2-7; D perhaps matches TRBD2 (7 bases). Germline CDR1 and CDR2: SGDLS and YYNGEE. This CDR3 comprises 13 residues. The V end lost 0 bases, the J end lost 5 bases, and 9 bases lay between the germline ends. The CDR3 DNA is TGTGCCAGCAGCGTAGGAGGGGGGGACGAGCAGTACTTC. This sequence encodes CASSVGGGDEQYF.

This chain links TRBV4-1 with TRBJ2-7, with TRBD2 identical over 7 bases. The germline V gene has CDR1 MGHRA and CDR2 YSYEKL. Trimming cost V 7 bases and J 5 bases; bases outside gene matches: 11. This CDR3 is built from 14 residues. CDR3 loop: CASKTEAGRDEQYF. The CDR3 bases are TGCGCCAGCAAAACTGAGGCAGGGAGGGACGAGCAGTACTTC.

This clone was picked up one time. V gene TRBV28 combines with J gene TRBJ1-6; weak D call: TRBD1 (5 bases). Between the trimmed V and J ends, which lost 6 bases and 7 bases, there was a span of 13 bases. Germline V gives CDR1 MDHEN, CDR2 SYDVKM. The CDR3 runs 14 residues. The CDR3 region has the DNA TGTGCCAGCAGGACCGGGGGGTCGAATTCACCCCTCCACTTT. Translated, it gives CASRTGGSNSPLHF.

This clone was recorded a few times. The genes are TRBV6-5 and TRBJ1-5, with TRBD1 matching over 9 bases. In germline, CDR1 is MNHEY, CDR2 SVGAGI. The CDR3 has 16 residues. Trimming removed 4 bases from V and 7 bases from J; junction bases left unmatched: 11. The CDR3 DNA sequence: TGTGCCAGCAGTTCAAGGACAGGGGCTAAGGGACAGCCCCAGCATTTT. It translates to CASSSRTGAKGQPQHF.

The chain carries TRBV5-6 and TRBJ1-2, with a possible D match to TRBD1 (6 bases). Germline V gene data show CDR1 as SGHDT and CDR2 as YYEEEE. The ends were cut back, 2 bases at V and 6 bases at J, with 11 bases in the middle. This CDR3 spans 13 amino acids. CDR3 residues: CASSLGYRDGYTF. Here the CDR3 DNA reads TGTGCCAGCAGCTTAGGTTACAGGGATGGCTACACCTTC.

V usage is TRBV6-5 and J usage is TRBJ1-1, with D possibly being TRBD1 (6 bases). CDR3 length: 15 amino acids. Trimming left V 7 bases short and J 5 bases short, with 20 bases between. In germline, CDR1 is MNHEY, CDR2 SVGAGI. CDR3 sequence reads: CASTRTVEGETEAFF. The CDR3 DNA reads TGTGCCAGCACTAGGACAGTTGAAGGGGAAACTGAAGCTTTCTTT.

The rearrangement uses TRBV27 and TRBJ2-3; TRBD1 matches at 8 bases. The CDR3 covers 17 residues. Germline assignment: CDR1 MNHEY and CDR2 SMNVEV (reference sequence). Losses at the gene ends were 6 bases for V and 2 bases for J; bases not matched to a gene: 13. CDR3 nucleotides: TGTGCCAGCAGCCGCAATATGGGACAGGTGACCACAGATACGCAGTATTTT. Its translation: CASSRNMGQVTTDTQYF.

The chain couples TRBV3-1 (or the pseudogene TRBV3-2) to TRBJ2-2, with TRBD1 matching over 8 bases. In germline, CDR1 is LGHDT, CDR2 YNNKEL (reference sequence). CDR3 size: 14 residues. Trimming at V came to 6 bases and at J to 5 bases, leaving 5 bases not matched to a gene. Written as DNA, the CDR3 is TGTGCCAGCAGACCAGGGGGCGCAACCGGGGAGCTGTTTTTT. It specifies CASRPGGATGELFF.

The rearrangement links TRBV7-9 to TRBJ2-7; 8 bases match TRBD2. CDR1 and CDR2 (germline): SEHNR, FQNEAQ (reference sequence). The CDR3 covers 16 residues. Losses at the gene ends were 0 bases for V and 4 bases for J; bases not matched to a gene: 8. In DNA form, the CDR3 reads TGTGCCAGCAGCTTAGCGCGTAACGGGAGGGCGTACGAGCAGTACTTC. This gives the protein CASSLARNGRAYEQYF.

This CDR3 reads CASSQSRVAETQYF. Here the CDR3 DNA reads TGCGCCAGCAGCCAGTCCAGGGTGGCAGAGACCCAGTACTTC. V is TRBV5-1 and J is TRBJ2-5, with D tentatively TRBD1 (5 bases). V dropped 4 bases and J dropped 4 bases, with 14 bases sitting between them. CDR1 SGHRS and CDR2 YFSETQ come from the germline V gene. This CDR3 is built from 14 residues.

The chain recombines TRBV6-6 with TRBJ1-6, with 8 bases that match TRBD1. The CDR3 loop spans 15 amino acids. The trim removed 6 bases at V and 3 bases at J, leaving 4 bases unmatched. Germline-derived CDR1 and CDR2 are MNHNY and SVGAGI (reference sequence). CDR3 in amino acids: CASSKDRDYNSPLHF. In DNA form, the CDR3 reads TGTGCCAGCAGCAAGGACAGGGACTATAATTCACCCCTCCACTTT.

This clone was found a few times. This chain links TRBV4-3 with TRBJ2-7; 8 nucleotides match TRBD2. V dropped 4 bases and J dropped 0; count of bases not matched to a gene: 5. Germline lookup yields CDR1 LGHNA and CDR2 YSLEER. The CDR3 has 15 residues. Here the CDR3 DNA reads TGCGCCAGCAGCCGTAGAGCGGGAGACTCCTACGAGCAGTACTTC. Protein: CASSRRAGDSYEQYF.

The V call is TRBV6-5, the J call TRBJ1-1; perhaps TRBD1 as D (6 bases). V lost 4 bases and J 6 bases, leaving 15 bases between the germline ends. The CDR3 has 14 amino acids. In germline, CDR1 is MNHEY, CDR2 SVGAGI. The CDR3 spells CASSSTGRGAEAFF. CDR3 DNA sequence: TGTGCCAGCAGTTCGACAGGCCGGGGGGCTGAAGCTTTCTTT.

The chain has TRBV5-5 and TRBJ2-5; 12 nucleotides line up with TRBD2. The CDR3 contains 16 residues. Germline lookup yields CDR1 SGHKS and CDR2 YYEKEE (reference sequence). J gave up 2 bases and V 4 bases, and 6 bases lay outside the gene matches. CDR3 sequence reads: CASSRLAGAFQETQYF. DNA of the CDR3: TGTGCCAGCAGCCGACTAGCGGGAGCCTTTCAAGAGACCCAGTACTTC.

The V and J genes are TRBV19 and TRBJ2-7, with 8 bases fitting TRBD2. V shed 2 bases and J 3 bases; nucleotides not matched to a gene: 9. This CDR3 has 16 amino acids. CDR1 and CDR2 (germline): LNHDA, SQIVND (reference sequence). Written as DNA, the CDR3 is TGTGCCAGTAGTATAAAATCCAGCGGGAGCGTCTACGAGCAGTACTTC. Residues: CASSIKSSGSVYEQYF.

This chain connects TRBV5-1 to TRBJ1-5; 7 bases align to TRBD1. V trimming: 3 bases; J trimming: 4 bases; junction bases outside the gene matches: 7. Germline V gene sequence: CDR1 SGHRS, CDR2 YFSETQ. The CDR3 covers 15 residues. The DNA of the CDR3 is TGCGCCAGCAGCTGGAGCACAGGGGAGAATCAGCCCCAGCATTTT. It encodes CASSWSTGENQPQHF.

This rearrangement joins TRBV7-2 to TRBJ2-1; D unclear. The V end was cut by 1 base, the J end by 5 bases, with 6 bases between. Germline V gene data show CDR1 as SGHTA and CDR2 as FQGNSA. The CDR3 is made up of 13 amino acids. The CDR3 is CASSLGRNNEQFF. The CDR3 DNA is TGTGCCAGCAGCTTAGGTAGAAACAATGAGCAGTTCTTC.

The chain uses TRBV7-6 and TRBJ1-1; a weak D match, TRBD1 (5 bases). Trimming stripped 5 bases from V and 5 bases from J, with 12 bases between. CDR1 SGHVS and CDR2 FNYEAQ come from the germline V gene. The CDR3 consists of 13 residues. In DNA form, the CDR3 reads TGTGCCAGCAGCCAATCCGGGGGGACTGAAGCTTTCTTT. Its translation is CASSQSGGTEAFF.